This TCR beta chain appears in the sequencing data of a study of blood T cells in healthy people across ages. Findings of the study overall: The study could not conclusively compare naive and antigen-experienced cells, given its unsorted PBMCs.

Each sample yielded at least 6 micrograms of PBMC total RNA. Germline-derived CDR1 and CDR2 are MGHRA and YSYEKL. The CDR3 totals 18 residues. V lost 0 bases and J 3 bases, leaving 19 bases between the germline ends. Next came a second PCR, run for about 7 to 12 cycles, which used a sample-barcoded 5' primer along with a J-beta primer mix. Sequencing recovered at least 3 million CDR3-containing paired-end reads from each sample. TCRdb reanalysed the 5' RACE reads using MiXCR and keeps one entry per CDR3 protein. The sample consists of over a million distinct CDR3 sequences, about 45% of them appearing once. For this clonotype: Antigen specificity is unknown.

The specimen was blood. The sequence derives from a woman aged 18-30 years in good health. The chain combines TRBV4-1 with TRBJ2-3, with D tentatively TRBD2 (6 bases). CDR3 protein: CASSQERAVGSGTDTQYF. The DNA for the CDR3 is TGCGCCAGCAGCCAAGAACGAGCAGTCGGGAGTGGGACAGATACGCAGTATTTT.